The clone carrying this T cell receptor beta chain was seen many times. The antigen is not known. The sample originates from a study of T cells in Graves' hyperthyroidism and ophthalmopathy. Study results and limitations: Ophthalmopathy and stable hyperthyroidism were told apart by a 13 V-J model.

V was pared by 7 bases and J by 5 bases, with 9 bases of the junction left unmatched. The CDR3 contains 13 residues. CDR1 is SQVTM, CDR2 ANQGSEA, per germline. Ophthalmopathy cases met thresholds of Clinical Activity Score at least 3, NOSPECS grade at least 4 and duration under 3 months. Lactation, pregnancy, other autoimmune disease or uncontrolled infection led to exclusion of patients. Amplification targeted TCR beta CDR3 regions from RNA transcripts. Initially, a first-round RT-PCR of the TCR CDR3 employed the HTBI primer set. MiXCR was run by TCRdb on the multiplex PCR reads, yielding one entry per CDR3 protein. The repertoire holds 330,000 or so distinct CDR3 sequences, with about a sixth as singletons.

J is TRBJ2-7 and V is TRBV29-1; 9 bases fit TRBD1. The clonotype comes from a woman in her thirties or forties with Graves' ophthalmopathy. The source material was blood. The DNA of the CDR3 is TGCAGCGCAAAAGGGACAGGGCTAAACGAGCAGTACTTC. Translation gives CSAKGTGLNEQYF.